Reported below is one TCR beta chain. These data originate in a study of T cells expressing NK-cell markers. After re-calling the 5' RACE reads, TCRdb lists one entry per CDR3 protein, DNA absent. The listing contains approximately 440,000 distinct CDR3 sequences. Germline CDR1 is LNHNV and CDR2 is YYDKDF (reference sequence). The CDR3 is made up of 16 amino acids. This TCR was recovered from a woman between 45 and 60 years old in good health. Input material: blood T cells: a sorted CD56 or NKG2C T cell subset, CD4+ or CD8+ T cells, or bulk PBMC T cells (not recorded which). J is TRBJ2-3 and V is TRBV15; TCRdb's D gene call, TRBD1, goes unchecked for lack of DNA. The CDR3: CATSRGKTGPTDTQYF.